The 11 T cell receptor beta chains below all came from one sample that was sequenced in a study. Each CDR3 protein is one row after TCRdb ran MiXCR on the RT-PCR reads. The table lists about 700,000 distinct CDR3 sequences, 12% to 15% of them singletons, with 3.6% in the top ten. What was sequenced was memory CD4+ T cells from blood. These receptors were obtained from a female donor in good health, serving as a healthy control.

V and J are TRBV7-2 and TRBJ2-5; tentatively, D is TRBD2 (7 bases). This CDR3 spans 16 amino acids. Germline V gives CDR1 SGHTA, CDR2 FQGNSA. V lost 3 bases, J lost 5 bases, and 19 bases lay in between. CDR3 amino acids: CASSLGGGPGVETQYF. Written as DNA, the CDR3 is TGTGCCAGCAGCTTGGGCGGGGGCCCTGGGGTTGAGACCCAGTACTTC.

This clonotype was detected a few times. The chain combines TRBV20-1 with TRBJ2-1; D is uncertain. V was trimmed by 1 base and J by 0 bases, leaving 13 bases between them. Germline V gene data show CDR1 as DFQATT and CDR2 as SNEGSKA (reference sequence). The CDR3 extends over 16 amino acids. The CDR3 nucleotides read TGCAGTGCTAGAGTGGTCAGCCCCAGCTCCTACAATGAGCAGTTCTTC. It specifies CSARVVSPSSYNEQFF.

This clonotype occurred many times. The chain is built from TRBV5-4 and TRBJ2-1, with 11 bases aligning to TRBD2. The germline CDR1 and CDR2 sequences are SGHNT and YYREEE (reference sequence). The J segment lost 4 bases and the V segment lost 2 bases, leaving 5 bases of the junction unmatched. This CDR3 has 16 residues. CDR3 coding DNA: TGTGCCAGCAGCTTTGCCGGGACTAGCGGATACAATGAGCAGTTCTTC. Its protein product is CASSFAGTSGYNEQFF. Variable domain in full (rest from reference TRBV5-4 and TRBJ2-1): ETGVTQSPTHLIKTRGQQVTLRCSSQSGHNTVSWYQQALGQGPQFIFQYYREEENGRGNFPPRFSGLQFPNYSSELNVNALELDDSALYLCASSFAGTSGYNEQFFGPGTRLTVL.

The chain recombines TRBV5-1 with TRBJ2-2; 8 positions agree with TRBD1. Trimming cost V 0 bases and J 4 bases; bases outside gene matches: 5. The CDR3 extends over 16 amino acids. CDR1 and CDR2 from the germline V gene are SGHRS and YFSETQ. CDR3 amino acids: CASSLDTGGLTGELFF. CDR3 nucleotides: TGCGCCAGCAGCTTGGATACAGGGGGACTCACCGGGGAGCTGTTTTTT.

There are a few counts of this clonotype. The J gene is TRBJ2-7, the V gene TRBV20-1, with 9 bases lining up with TRBD2. With V trimmed by 1 base and J by 5 bases, 12 bases remained unmatched. The CDR3 is 16 residues long. Germline CDR1 reads DFQATT; CDR2 reads SNEGSKA (reference sequence). CDR3 amino acids: CSARGSRGGRGDEQYF. The DNA for the CDR3 is TGCAGTGCTAGAGGATCGCGGGGGGGCCGGGGTGACGAGCAGTACTTC.

V gene TRBV28 combines with J gene TRBJ1-2; no clear D gene. The CDR3 sequence is 14 residues long. Germline CDR1 MDHEN, CDR2 SYDVKM. V lost 5 bases and J lost 4, with 14 bases in between. CDR3 sequence reads: CASSPSSRFYGYTF. The CDR3 bases are TGTGCCAGCAGTCCCTCCTCCAGGTTCTATGGCTACACCTTC.

This clonotype was counted at least ten times. The chain recombines TRBV5-1 with TRBJ2-5, with 12 bases aligning to TRBD2. Per the germline V gene, CDR1 is SGHRS and CDR2 is YFSETQ. There are 15 residues in the CDR3. With 4 bases clipped from V and 5 bases from J, the junction kept 6 bases outside the gene matches. CDR3 coding DNA: TGCGCCAGCAGCCCCAGGACTAGCGGGAAGGAGACCCAGTACTTC. It translates to CASSPRTSGKETQYF.

The V call is TRBV28, the J call TRBJ2-7; 10 positions match TRBD2. The CDR3 spans 16 residues. With V trimmed by 4 bases and J by 8 bases, 14 bases remained unmatched. CDR1 is MDHEN and CDR2 is SYDVKM in the germline V gene. The CDR3 coding sequence is TGTGCCAGCAGTTCATCTAGCGGGAGAGAACCTATCCAGCAGTACTTC. Translated, it gives CASSSSSGREPIQQYF.

This CDR3 is CASKALAGGKQYF. DNA for the CDR3: TGTGCCAGCAAGGCCCTAGCGGGAGGAAAGCAGTACTTC. This sequence joins TRBV7-9 and TRBJ2-7; 11 bases fit TRBD2. Trimming removed 7 bases from V and 8 bases from J; junction bases left unmatched: 7. The V gene's germline CDR1 is SEHNR and CDR2 FQNEAQ (reference sequence). The CDR3 extends over 13 amino acids.

The chain employs TRBV5-5 and TRBJ2-1; 9 bases are a match to TRBD2. The CDR3 consists of 21 residues. CDR1 is SGHKS, CDR2 YYEKEE, per germline (reference sequence). J lost 0 bases, V lost 4 bases, and 20 bases had no gene match. The CDR3, as DNA: TGTGCCAGCAGCCCGCGGGGGGGGTCCCCGTTCGGGACGGGCTCCTACAATGAGCAGTTCTTC. Translated, it gives CASSPRGGSPFGTGSYNEQFF.

In DNA form, the CDR3 reads TGTGCCAGCTCACCACCGACAGGGGGCTACGAGCAGTACTTC. Protein product: CASSPPTGGYEQYF. The V and J genes are TRBV18 and TRBJ2-7, with 9 bases matching TRBD1. The germline V gene has CDR1 KGHSH and CDR2 LQKENI. After removal of 0 bases from V and 3 bases from J, the junction contained 0 bases not matched to a gene. The CDR3 is 14 amino acids.